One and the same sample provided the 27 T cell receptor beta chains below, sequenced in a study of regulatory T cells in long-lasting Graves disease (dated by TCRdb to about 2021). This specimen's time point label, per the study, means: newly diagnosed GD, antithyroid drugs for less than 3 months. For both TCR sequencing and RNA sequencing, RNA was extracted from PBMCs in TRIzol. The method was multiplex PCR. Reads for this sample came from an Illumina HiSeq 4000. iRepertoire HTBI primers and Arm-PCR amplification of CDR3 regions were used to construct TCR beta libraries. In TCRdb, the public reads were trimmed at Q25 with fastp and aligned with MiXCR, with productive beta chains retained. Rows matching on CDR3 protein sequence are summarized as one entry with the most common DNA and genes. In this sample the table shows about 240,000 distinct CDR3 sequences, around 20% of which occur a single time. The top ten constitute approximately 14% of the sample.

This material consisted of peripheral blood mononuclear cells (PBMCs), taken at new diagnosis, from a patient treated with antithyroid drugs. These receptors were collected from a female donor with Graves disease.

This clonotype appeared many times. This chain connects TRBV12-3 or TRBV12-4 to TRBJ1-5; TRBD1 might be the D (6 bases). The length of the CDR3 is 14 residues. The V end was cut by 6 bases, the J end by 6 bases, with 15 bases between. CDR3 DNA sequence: TGTGCCAGCAGCCGGGACAATTACGGTCAGCCCCAGCATTTT. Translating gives CASSRDNYGQPQHF.

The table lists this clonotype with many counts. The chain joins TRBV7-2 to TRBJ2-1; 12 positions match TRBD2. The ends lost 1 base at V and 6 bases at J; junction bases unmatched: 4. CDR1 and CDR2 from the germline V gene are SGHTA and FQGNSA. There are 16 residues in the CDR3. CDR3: CASSLVGLAGSNEQFF. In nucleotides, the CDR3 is TGTGCCAGCAGCTTAGTTGGACTAGCGGGGAGCAATGAGCAGTTCTTC.

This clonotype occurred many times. The CDR3 DNA is TGTGCCAGCTCACCACAGGGCCTCCAAGAGACCCAGTACTTC. Its translation: CASSPQGLQETQYF. The rearrangement links TRBV18 to TRBJ2-5; D ambiguous. V shed 1 base and J shed 1 base, with 7 bases lying between them. Germline-derived CDR1 and CDR2 are KGHSH and LQKENI. The CDR3 contains 14 residues.

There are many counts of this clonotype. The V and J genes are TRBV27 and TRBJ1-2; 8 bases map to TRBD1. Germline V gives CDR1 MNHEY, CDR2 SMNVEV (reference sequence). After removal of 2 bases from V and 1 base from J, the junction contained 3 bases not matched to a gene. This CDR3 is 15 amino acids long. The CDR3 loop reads CASSLGGQGNYGYTF. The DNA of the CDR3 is TGTGCCAGCAGTTTAGGTGGACAGGGTAACTATGGCTACACCTTC.

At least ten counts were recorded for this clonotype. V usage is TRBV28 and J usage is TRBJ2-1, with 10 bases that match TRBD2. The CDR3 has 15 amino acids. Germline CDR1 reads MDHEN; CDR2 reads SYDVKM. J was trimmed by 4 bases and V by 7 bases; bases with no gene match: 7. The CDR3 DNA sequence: TGTGCCAGCACAATACTAGCGGGATCTTACAATGAGCAGTTCTTC. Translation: CASTILAGSYNEQFF.

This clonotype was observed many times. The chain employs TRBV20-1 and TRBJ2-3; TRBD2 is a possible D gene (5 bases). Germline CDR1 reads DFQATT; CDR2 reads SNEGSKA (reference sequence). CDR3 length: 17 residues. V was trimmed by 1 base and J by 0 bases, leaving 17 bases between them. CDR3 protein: CSARGGGEQTSTDTQYF. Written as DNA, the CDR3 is TGCAGTGCTAGAGGTGGAGGCGAACAGACTAGCACAGATACGCAGTATTTT.

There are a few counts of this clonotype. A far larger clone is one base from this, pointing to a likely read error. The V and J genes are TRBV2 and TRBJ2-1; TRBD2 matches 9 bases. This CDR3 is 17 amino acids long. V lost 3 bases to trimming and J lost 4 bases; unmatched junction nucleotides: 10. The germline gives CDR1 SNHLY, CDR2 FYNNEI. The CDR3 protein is CASSDSGLARGYNEQFF. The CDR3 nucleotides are TGTGCCAGCAGTGACAGCGGACTAGCGCGAGGATACAATGAGCAGTTCTTC. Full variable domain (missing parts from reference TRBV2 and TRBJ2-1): EPEVTQTPSHQVTQMGQEVILRCVPISNHLYFYWYRQILGQKVEFLVSFYNNEISEKSEIFDDQFSVERPDGSNFTLKIRSTKLEDSAMYFCASSDSGLARGYNEQFFGPGTRLTVL.

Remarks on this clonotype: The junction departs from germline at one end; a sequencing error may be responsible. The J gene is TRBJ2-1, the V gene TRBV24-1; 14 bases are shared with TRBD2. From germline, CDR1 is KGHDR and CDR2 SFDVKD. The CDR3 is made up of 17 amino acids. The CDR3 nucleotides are TGTGCCACCAGTGGACTAGCGGGAGGGTCCTCCTACAATGGGCAGTTCTTC. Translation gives CATSGLAGGSSYNGQFF.

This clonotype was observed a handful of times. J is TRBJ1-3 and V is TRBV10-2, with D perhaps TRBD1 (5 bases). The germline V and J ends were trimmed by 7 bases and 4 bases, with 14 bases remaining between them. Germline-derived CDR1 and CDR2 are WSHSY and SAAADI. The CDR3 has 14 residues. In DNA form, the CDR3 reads TGCGCCAGCACTCCGACAGCGACCGGAAACACCATATATTTT. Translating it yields CASTPTATGNTIYF.

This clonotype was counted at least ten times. This CDR3 is CASSKALDSLPSYEQYF. The CDR3 region has the DNA TGTGCCAGCAGTAAGGCCCTCGACAGTCTACCCTCCTACGAGCAGTACTTC. This chain connects TRBV6-1 to TRBJ2-7, with D perhaps matching TRBD1 (5 bases). V dropped 5 bases and J dropped 0 bases, with 20 bases sitting between them. The length of the CDR3 is 17 residues. The germline V gene encodes CDR1 MNHNS and CDR2 SASEGT.

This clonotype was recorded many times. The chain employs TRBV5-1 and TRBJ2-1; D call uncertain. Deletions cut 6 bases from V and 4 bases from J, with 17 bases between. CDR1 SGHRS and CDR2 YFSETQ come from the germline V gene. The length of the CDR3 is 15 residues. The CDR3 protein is CASTLRPTLYNEQFF. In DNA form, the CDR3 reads TGCGCCAGCACTCTCCGTCCCACGTTATACAATGAGCAGTTCTTC.

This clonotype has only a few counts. CDR3 in amino acids: CSASAQGGGSGANVLTF. CDR3 nucleotide sequence: TGCAGTGCTAGTGCCCAGGGTGGGGGCTCTGGGGCCAACGTCCTGACTTTC. The chain links TRBV20-1 to TRBJ2-6; the D gene could be TRBD1 or TRBD2 (5 bases each). Germline V gene data show CDR1 as DFQATT and CDR2 as SNEGSKA (reference sequence). The CDR3 runs to 17 residues. V lost 3 bases, J lost 0 bases, and 15 bases lay in between.

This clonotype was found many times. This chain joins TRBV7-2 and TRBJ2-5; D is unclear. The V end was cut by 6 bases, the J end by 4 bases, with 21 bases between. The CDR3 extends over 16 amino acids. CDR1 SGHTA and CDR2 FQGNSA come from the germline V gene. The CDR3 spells CASSSRTATPGETQYF. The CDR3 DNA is TGTGCCAGCAGTTCCCGAACGGCAACCCCCGGAGAGACCCAGTACTTC.

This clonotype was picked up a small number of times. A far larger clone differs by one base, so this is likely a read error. The CDR3 loop is CANSLAKRESETQYF. CDR3 DNA: TGTGCCAACAGCTTAGCGAAGCGGGAGTCGGAGACCCAGTACTTC. This chain joins TRBV7-2 and TRBJ2-1; TRBD2 matches at 8 bases. The tail of the sequence fits TRBJ2-5 better, so the J call may be wrong. There are 15 residues in the CDR3. CDR1 SGHTA and CDR2 FQGNSA come from the germline V gene.

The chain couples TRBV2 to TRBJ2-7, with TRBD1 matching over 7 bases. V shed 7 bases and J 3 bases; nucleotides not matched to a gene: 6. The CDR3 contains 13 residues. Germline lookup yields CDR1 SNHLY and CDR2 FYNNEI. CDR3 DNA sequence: TGTGCCAGCAACAGGGGCGAGATCTACGAGCAGTACTTC. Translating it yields CASNRGEIYEQYF.

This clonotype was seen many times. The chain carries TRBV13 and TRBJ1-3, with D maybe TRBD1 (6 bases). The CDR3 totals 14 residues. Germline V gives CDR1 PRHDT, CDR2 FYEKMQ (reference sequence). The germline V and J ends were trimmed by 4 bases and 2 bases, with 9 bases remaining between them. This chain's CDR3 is CASSYRDPGNTIYF. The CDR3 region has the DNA TGTGCCAGCAGCTACAGGGATCCTGGAAACACCATATATTTT.

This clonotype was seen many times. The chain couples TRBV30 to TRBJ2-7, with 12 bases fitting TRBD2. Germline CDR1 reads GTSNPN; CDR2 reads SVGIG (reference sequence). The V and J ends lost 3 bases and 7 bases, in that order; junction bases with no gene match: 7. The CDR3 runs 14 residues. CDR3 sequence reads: CAWRRTSGVGEQYF. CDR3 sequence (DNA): TGTGCCTGGAGGCGGACTAGCGGGGTTGGAGAGCAGTACTTC.

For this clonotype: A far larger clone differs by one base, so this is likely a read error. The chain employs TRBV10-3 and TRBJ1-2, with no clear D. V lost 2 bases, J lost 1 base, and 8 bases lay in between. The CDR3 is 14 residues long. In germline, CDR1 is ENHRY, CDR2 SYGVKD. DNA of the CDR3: TGTGCCATCAGTGAGGACACTCTTAACTATGGCTACACCTTC. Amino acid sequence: CAISEDTLNYGYTF.

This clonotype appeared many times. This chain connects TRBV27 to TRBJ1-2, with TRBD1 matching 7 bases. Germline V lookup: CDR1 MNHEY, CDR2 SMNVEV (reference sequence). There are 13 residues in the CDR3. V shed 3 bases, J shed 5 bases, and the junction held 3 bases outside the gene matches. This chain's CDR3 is CASSLEGAYGYTF. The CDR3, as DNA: TGTGCCAGCAGTTTGGAGGGGGCTTATGGCTACACCTTC.

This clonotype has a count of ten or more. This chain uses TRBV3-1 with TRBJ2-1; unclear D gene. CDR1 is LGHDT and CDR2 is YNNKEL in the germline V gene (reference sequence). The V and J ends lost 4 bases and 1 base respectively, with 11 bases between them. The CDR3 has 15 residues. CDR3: CASSRSSVSYNEQFF. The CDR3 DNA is TGTGCCAGCAGCCGATCGAGCGTGTCCTACAATGAGCAGTTCTTC.

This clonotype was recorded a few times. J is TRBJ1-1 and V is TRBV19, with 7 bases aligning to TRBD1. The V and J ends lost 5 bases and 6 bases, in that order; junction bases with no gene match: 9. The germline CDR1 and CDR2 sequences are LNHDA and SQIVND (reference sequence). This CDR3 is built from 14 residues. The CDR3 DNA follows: TGTGCCAGTAGTGCTCGACAGGGTTTGGCTGAAGCTTTCTTT. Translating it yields CASSARQGLAEAFF.

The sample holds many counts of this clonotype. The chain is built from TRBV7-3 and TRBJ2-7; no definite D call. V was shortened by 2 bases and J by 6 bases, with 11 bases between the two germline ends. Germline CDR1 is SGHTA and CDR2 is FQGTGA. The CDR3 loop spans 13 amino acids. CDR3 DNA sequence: TGTGCCAGCAGCTTATTATCTGGTTCCGAGCAGTACTTC. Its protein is CASSLLSGSEQYF.

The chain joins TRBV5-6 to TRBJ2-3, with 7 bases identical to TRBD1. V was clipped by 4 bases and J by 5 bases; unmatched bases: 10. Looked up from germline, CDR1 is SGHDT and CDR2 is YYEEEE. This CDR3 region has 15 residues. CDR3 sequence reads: CASSRRDRAIDTQYF. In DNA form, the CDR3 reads TGTGCCAGCAGCCGAAGAGACAGGGCAATAGATACGCAGTATTTT.

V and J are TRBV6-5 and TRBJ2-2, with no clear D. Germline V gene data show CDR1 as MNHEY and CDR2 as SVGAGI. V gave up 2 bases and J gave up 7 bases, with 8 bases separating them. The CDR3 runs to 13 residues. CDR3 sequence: CASSYARRGELFF. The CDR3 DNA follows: TGTGCCAGCAGTTACGCCAGGCGCGGGGAGCTGTTTTTT.

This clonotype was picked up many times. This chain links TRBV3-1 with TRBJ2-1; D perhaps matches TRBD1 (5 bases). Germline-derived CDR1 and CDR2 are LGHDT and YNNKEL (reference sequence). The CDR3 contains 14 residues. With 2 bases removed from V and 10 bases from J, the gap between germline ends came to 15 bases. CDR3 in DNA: TGTGCCAGCAGCCAAAGTAGGGGAAGTGACGAGCAGTTCTTC. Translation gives CASSQSRGSDEQFF.

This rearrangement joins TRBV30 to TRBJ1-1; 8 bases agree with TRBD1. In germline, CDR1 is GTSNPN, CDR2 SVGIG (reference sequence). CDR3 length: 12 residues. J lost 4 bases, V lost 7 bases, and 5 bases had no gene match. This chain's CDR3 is CALQQGGTEAFF. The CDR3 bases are TGTGCCTTACAACAGGGGGGCACTGAAGCTTTCTTT. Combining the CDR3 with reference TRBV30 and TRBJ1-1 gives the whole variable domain SQTIHQWPATLVQPVGSPLSLECTVEGTSNPNLYWYRQAAGRGLQLLFYSVGIGQISSEVPQNLSASRPQDRQFILSSKKLLLSDSGFYLCALQQGGTEAFFGQGTRLTVV.

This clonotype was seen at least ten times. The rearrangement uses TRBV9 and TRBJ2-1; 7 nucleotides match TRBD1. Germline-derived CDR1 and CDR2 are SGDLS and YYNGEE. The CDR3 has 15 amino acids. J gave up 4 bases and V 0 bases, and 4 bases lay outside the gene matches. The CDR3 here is CASSVGGQQYNEQFF. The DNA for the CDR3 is TGTGCCAGCAGCGTAGGGGGACAGCAATACAATGAGCAGTTCTTC.